Listed below are T cell receptor beta chains from one sample, sequenced in a study of a mutant IDH1 vaccine in newly diagnosed glioma. Generated by immunoSEQ multiplex PCR, the TCRdb table keeps only in-frame clones and is missing some. The repertoire holds just over 35,000 clones, with about four fifths as singletons. No cognate antigen is known for these TCRs. The specimen comprised peripheral blood mononuclear cells (PBMCs), sampled from a glioma patient whose treatment included an IDH1 peptide vaccine. These receptors were taken from a woman aged 25 to 39 with glioma. Some clones in this sample may be carry-over from other donors' samples. The CDR3 runs from the conserved cysteine through the conserved F or W. D genes are given only for firm matches. Only part of the rows carry a size: once, few, many, or a class if the clone is expanded.

clone_size	v_call	j_call	d_call	cdr3_aa	cdr3_nt
NA	TRBV9	TRBJ2-2	NA	CATRSRGTGELFF	TGTGCCACCCGGTCCCGGGGCACCGGGGAGCTGTTTTTT
NA	TRBV2	TRBJ1-2	TRBD1	CASSKDRVGGYTF	TGTGCCAGCAGTAAAGACAGGGTCGGGGGCTACACCTTC
few	TRBV5-1	TRBJ1-2	TRBD1	CASSLHSGQNYGYTF	TGCGCCAGCAGCCTTCATTCGGGACAGAACTATGGCTACACCTTC
once	TRBV7-6	TRBJ2-3	NA	CASSSQAFGGRTDTQYF	TGTGCCAGCAGCTCGCAAGCTTTCGGGGGTCGAACAGATACGCAGTATTTT
NA	TRBV4-1	TRBJ1-5	NA	CASSHPGRLDSNQPQHF	TGCGCCAGCAGCCACCCAGGCAGACTCGATAGCAATCAGCCCCAGCATTTT
NA	TRBV19	TRBJ2-7	NA	CASSFAHDYEQYF	TGTGCCAGTAGCTTTGCCCACGATTACGAGCAGTACTTC
few	TRBV6-5	TRBJ1-1	NA	CASSYGQGEAFF	TGTGCCAGCAGTTACGGTCAGGGGGAAGCTTTCTTT
once	TRBV29-1	TRBJ1-3	TRBD1	CSVTSRGQGLLFSGNTIYF	TGCAGCGTCACCTCACGGGGACAGGGCCTTCTCTTCTCTGGAAACACCATATATTTT
once	TRBV15	TRBJ1-4	NA	CATSGNLGREKLFF	TGTGCCACCAGCGGGAACTTAGGTCGTGAAAAACTGTTTTTT
NA	TRBV11-2	TRBJ2-1	TRBD1	CASSSGQGGGNEQFF	TGTGCCAGCAGCTCCGGACAGGGGGGAGGCAATGAGCAGTTCTTC
NA	TRBV7-9	TRBJ2-7	TRBD2	CASSLAGNSYEQYF	TGTGCCAGCAGCCTAGCGGGCAATTCCTACGAGCAGTACTTC
NA	TRBV5-5	TRBJ2-7	TRBD2	CASSLEGGRAAYEQYF	TGTGCCAGCAGCTTGGAAGGCGGGAGGGCCGCCTACGAGCAGTACTTC
NA	TRBV6-5	TRBJ1-4	NA	CASSYSLGGKLFF	TGTGCCAGCAGTTACTCGCTCGGGGGAAAACTGTTTTTT
few	TRBV6-5	TRBJ1-2	TRBD1	CASSGTGANYGYTF	TGTGCCAGCAGCGGGACAGGAGCTAACTATGGCTACACCTTC
NA	TRBV7-3	TRBJ2-7	NA	CASSPPDTGEVYF	TGTGCCAGCAGCCCCCCGGATACGGGGGAGGTGTACTTC
NA	TRBV29-1	TRBJ1-2	NA	CSVDHGLIIGYTF	TGCAGCGTTGACCACGGACTCATAATCGGCTACACCTTC
NA	TRBV28	TRBJ2-1	NA	CASSLWFYNEQFF	TGTGCCAGCAGTTTATGGTTCTACAATGAGCAGTTCTTC
NA	TRBV7-9	TRBJ2-7	TRBD1	CAIGTGNYEQYF	TGTGCCATAGGGACAGGGAACTACGAGCAGTACTTC
once	TRBV28	TRBJ1-1	NA	CASTLAGEAFF	TGTGCCAGCACCCTCGCAGGTGAAGCTTTCTTT
once	TRBV18	TRBJ2-2	TRBD1	CASSGSATGANTGELFF	TGTGCCAGCTCAGGCTCAGCGACAGGGGCGAACACCGGGGAGCTGTTTTTT
NA	TRBV23-1	TRBJ2-7	TRBD1	CASSQSMGIGTESYEQYF	TGCGCCAGCAGTCAATCTATGGGAATCGGGACAGAGTCCTACGAGCAGTACTTC
NA	TRBV2	TRBJ2-1	NA	CASSEGSIGLNEQFF	TGTGCCAGCAGTGAGGGGTCCATTGGGCTCAATGAGCAGTTCTTC
once	TRBV5-6	TRBJ2-1	NA	CASSPDLNNEQFF	TGTGCCAGCAGCCCGGACTTGAACAATGAGCAGTTCTTC
NA	TRBV5-4	TRBJ2-1	NA	CASSLDRGNEQFF	TGTGCCAGCAGTCTAGACCGGGGCAATGAGCAGTTCTTC
NA	TRBV6-1	TRBJ2-7	NA	CASSEVGTGPDYEQYF	TGTGCCAGCAGTGAAGTCGGAACAGGGCCAGACTACGAGCAGTACTTC
NA	TRBV30	TRBJ2-7	NA	CAWNTELVYEQYF	TGTGCCTGGAATACAGAGCTCGTGTACGAGCAGTACTTC
NA	TRBV7-9	TRBJ2-7	NA	CASSFPLVNEQYF	TGTGCCAGCAGCTTCCCCTTAGTAAACGAGCAGTACTTC
NA	TRBV19	TRBJ2-7	TRBD1	CASSTRTGPLGEQYF	TGTGCCAGTAGTACCCGGACAGGGCCGCTGGGCGAGCAGTACTTC
NA	TRBV15	TRBJ2-1	NA	CATSRDFEDDEQFF	TGTGCCACCAGCAGAGATTTCGAGGACGATGAGCAGTTCTTC
once	TRBV30	TRBJ1-2	TRBD1	CAWSVGRRGHHGYTF	TGTGCCTGGAGTGTAGGCCGCAGGGGGCACCATGGCTACACCTTC
NA	TRBV7-8	TRBJ2-7	TRBD2	CASSWTLAGASYEQYF	TGTGCCAGCAGCTGGACTTTAGCGGGAGCCTCCTACGAGCAGTACTTC
NA	TRBV4-2	TRBJ1-5	NA	CASSQQLAKQPQHF	TGTGCCAGCAGCCAACAGCTGGCTAAACAGCCCCAGCATTTT
once	TRBV28	TRBJ2-3	NA	CASSLLPGDTQYF	TGTGCCAGCAGCTTATTGCCCGGAGATACGCAGTATTTT
NA	TRBV5-8	TRBJ1-1	NA	CASSFWGQNTEAFF	TGTGCCAGCAGCTTTTGGGGACAGAACACTGAAGCTTTCTTT
NA	TRBV5-4	TRBJ2-7	TRBD1	CASSWGDGTGGFHEQYF	TGTGCCAGCAGCTGGGGGGATGGGACAGGGGGGTTCCACGAGCAGTACTTC
NA	TRBV5-1	TRBJ1-1	NA	CASSLFGGDTEAFF	TGCGCCAGCAGCTTGTTTGGGGGGGACACTGAAGCTTTCTTT
NA	TRBV5-1	TRBJ1-2	TRBD1	CASSLGDRPYEGYTF	TGCGCCAGCAGCTTGGGGGACAGGCCTTATGAAGGCTACACCTTC
NA	TRBV19	TRBJ1-1	NA	CASRAGAVEAFF	TGTGCCAGTAGGGCAGGGGCGGTGGAAGCTTTCTTT
once	TRBV12-5	TRBJ2-7	TRBD2	CASGLGGTSSYEQYF	TGTGCTAGTGGTTTGGGAGGGACTAGCTCCTACGAGCAGTACTTC
NA	TRBV27	TRBJ2-1	NA	CASSLPGGNEQFF	TGTGCCAGCAGTTTACCCGGAGGCAATGAGCAGTTCTTC